One sample yielded the 19 T cell receptor beta chains listed below, sequenced in a study of molecular identifiers for immune sequencing clone quantification. TCRdb used MiXCR to reprocess the PCR reads, holding one entry per CDR3 protein. The sample consists of more than 550,000 distinct CDR3 sequences, 25% of them appearing once. Sequences were obtained from naive CD8+ T cells from blood, with Jurkat cell RNA spiked in. Indicated subset: FACS-sorted CD8+CD4-CCR7+CD45RA+ naive T cells. These receptors were taken from a human donor in good health. Some libraries in this study had Jurkat cell RNA spiked in.

To note about this clonotype: Sequence at one end of the junction differs from germline and may be a read error. The rearrangement joins TRBV19 to TRBJ2-6; TRBD1 is a possible D gene (6 bases). CDR3 size: 16 residues. Germline lookup yields CDR1 LNHDA and CDR2 SQIVND (reference sequence). The CDR3 protein is CATEDSGGPGASVLTF. In nucleotides, the CDR3 is TGTGCCACCGAGGACAGTGGAGGCCCCGGGGCCAGCGTCCTGACTTTC. Supplemented by reference TRBV19 and TRBJ2-6, the full variable domain reads DGGITQSPKYLFRKEGQNVTLSCEQNLNHDAMYWYRQDPGQGLRLIYYSQIVNDFQKGDIAEGYSVSREKKESFPLTVTSAQKNPTAFYLCATEDSGGPGASVLTFGAGSRLTVL.

This clonotype was seen repeatedly, ten times or more. The rearrangement uses TRBV6-1 and TRBJ1-5; D is unresolved. Germline values: CDR1 MNHNS, CDR2 SASEGT. This CDR3 region has 15 residues. V shed 7 bases and J shed 2 bases, with 15 bases lying between them. CDR3 sequence reads: CASKPSGVGNQPQHF. The CDR3 nucleotides are TGTGCCAGCAAACCCTCGGGAGTTGGCAATCAGCCCCAGCATTTT.

The rearrangement joins TRBV28 to TRBJ2-7; 14 nucleotides match TRBD2. The CDR3 covers 17 residues. V shed 5 bases, J shed 0 bases, and the junction held 6 bases outside the gene matches. Germline lookup yields CDR1 MDHEN and CDR2 SYDVKM. The CDR3, as DNA: TGTGCCAGCAGTACCGGGACTAGCGGGAGCAACTCCTACGAGCAGTACTTC. Translation gives CASSTGTSGSNSYEQYF.

Concerning this clonotype: A read error is possible here, since a much larger clone lies one base away. The chain joins TRBV9 to TRBJ2-3, with a weak D call TRBD2 (6 bases). Germline-derived CDR1 and CDR2 are SGDLS and YYNGEE. The CDR3 extends over 15 amino acids. CDR3 sequence (DNA): TGTGCCGGCAGCATTAGCGGATCCTACACAGATACGCAGTATTTT. Protein: CAGSISGSYTDTQYF.

This clonotype was observed many times. The chain recombines TRBV6-1 with TRBJ1-1; maybe TRBD1 (5 bases). The CDR3 totals 12 residues. Germline V lookup: CDR1 MNHNS, CDR2 SASEGT. The V and J ends lost 5 bases and 6 bases respectively, with 10 bases between them. CDR3 DNA sequence: TGTGCCAGCAGTACTGGACACCCTGAAGCTTTCTTT. The encoded protein is CASSTGHPEAFF.

J is TRBJ2-7 and V is TRBV29-1; D not resolved. Germline CDR1 reads SQVTM; CDR2 reads ANQGSEA. The CDR3 has 12 residues. The ends were cut back, 0 bases at V and 9 bases at J, with 12 bases in the middle. The CDR3 DNA sequence: TGCAGCGTTGAAGAAGTCGGGTTCGCGCAGTACTTC. Residues: CSVEEVGFAQYF.

There are many counts of this clonotype. This chain links TRBV10-3 with TRBJ2-7, with D perhaps TRBD2 (6 bases). The CDR3 is 15 residues long. The germline V gene encodes CDR1 ENHRY and CDR2 SYGVKD. V gave up 3 bases and J gave up 4 bases, with 16 bases separating them. The DNA of the CDR3 is TGTGCCATCAGTGATGGTCGGGGGACTTTGTACGAGCAGTACTTC. This sequence encodes CAISDGRGTLYEQYF.

This chain joins TRBV7-2 and TRBJ2-3; 7 nucleotides line up with TRBD2. Losses at the gene ends were 4 bases for V and 2 bases for J; bases not matched to a gene: 9. The length of the CDR3 is 16 residues. In germline, CDR1 is SGHTA, CDR2 FQGNSA. CDR3 bases: TGTGCCAGCAGCTCGCCCAGCGGGATCACCACAGATACGCAGTATTTT. The encoded protein is CASSSPSGITTDTQYF.

As to this clonotype: Just one base apart from a much larger clone, this may be a read error. V and J are TRBV6-2 or TRBV6-3 and TRBJ2-3; TRBD1 or TRBD2 may be the D gene (5 bases each). Germline CDR1 is MNHEY and CDR2 is SVGEGT. V was pared by 2 bases and J by 2 bases, with 17 bases between. The CDR3 runs to 17 residues. The CDR3, as DNA: TGTGCCAGCAGTTACCGGGACCTAACGCACCCCACAGATACGCAGTATTTT. Protein sequence: CASSYRDLTHPTDTQYF.

This clonotype was recorded at least ten times. The rearrangement links TRBV7-9 to TRBJ2-2, with 10 bases that match TRBD1. CDR1 SEHNR and CDR2 FQNEAQ come from the germline V gene (reference sequence). This CDR3 spans 16 amino acids. The junction had 7 bases not matched to a gene; V was cut back by 4 bases and J by 5 bases. The CDR3 reads CASSSRDRGWTGELFF. CDR3 nucleotide sequence: TGTGCCAGCAGCTCCCGGGACAGGGGCTGGACCGGGGAGCTGTTTTTT.

This clonotype was seen a few times. The chain combines TRBV4-3 with TRBJ2-1; 10 bases map to TRBD2. This CDR3 has 17 residues. J gave up 10 bases and V 0 bases, and 12 bases lay outside the gene matches. Germline CDR1 is LGHNA and CDR2 is YSLEER. The CDR3 sequence: CASSQEPPSGSIDEQFF. Here the CDR3 DNA reads TGCGCCAGCAGCCAAGAACCCCCTAGCGGGAGTATTGACGAGCAGTTCTTC.

This clonotype was picked up a small number of times. The CDR3 nucleotides read TGTGCCACCTCGCTCAGGGGGAGCCTCCTGGAGCAGTACTTC. This codes for CATSLRGSLLEQYF. V usage is TRBV13 and J usage is TRBJ2-7; 7 nucleotides align to TRBD1. Per germline, CDR1 PRHDT and CDR2 FYEKMQ (reference sequence). Unmatched junction bases numbered 16, after V lost 10 bases and J lost 7 bases. This CDR3 has 14 amino acids.

This clonotype was counted ten times or more. The chain links TRBV27 to TRBJ2-1; D is possibly TRBD1 (5 bases). Between the trimmed V and J ends, which lost 0 bases and 1 base, there was a span of 10 bases. CDR3 length equals 16 residues. Germline V gene data show CDR1 as MNHEY and CDR2 as SMNVEV (reference sequence). The CDR3 sequence is CASSLSGRGSYNEQFF. The CDR3 DNA reads TGTGCCAGCAGTTTATCGGGTAGGGGATCCTACAATGAGCAGTTCTTC.

The sample holds many counts of this clonotype. This chain uses TRBV12-3 or TRBV12-4 with TRBJ2-5; tentative D call: TRBD2 (5 bases). V was trimmed by 8 bases and J by 5 bases, leaving 12 bases between them. The CDR3 length is 12 residues. The DNA of the CDR3 is TGTGCCAGCTCGTCTAGCCGTGAGACCCAGTACTTC. It translates to CASSSSRETQYF.

In its sample, this clonotype was seen many times. The gene calls are TRBV9 and TRBJ2-3; no reliable D call. V lost 0 bases and J 3 bases, leaving 11 bases between the germline ends. This CDR3 region has 15 residues. Per the germline V gene, CDR1 is SGDLS and CDR2 is YYNGEE. The CDR3 region is CASSVGVFGTDTQYF. CDR3 coding DNA: TGTGCCAGCAGCGTAGGAGTCTTTGGGACAGATACGCAGTATTTT.

This clonotype was counted at least ten times. The J gene is TRBJ2-7, the V gene TRBV7-9; unclear D gene. CDR3 length: 11 residues. V shed 5 bases and J shed 6 bases, with 8 bases lying between them. Germline V lookup: CDR1 SEHNR, CDR2 FQNEAQ (reference sequence). DNA of the CDR3: TGTGCCAGCAGCCCCTTAGGCGAGCAGTACTTC. Amino acids: CASSPLGEQYF.

The gene calls are TRBV2 and TRBJ1-1; 12 nucleotides line up with TRBD1. This CDR3 region has 17 residues. CDR1 and CDR2 from the germline V gene are SNHLY and FYNNEI. Losses at the gene ends were 0 bases for V and 5 bases for J; bases not matched to a gene: 7. The CDR3 here is CASSEAFPGQGATEAFF. DNA of the CDR3: TGTGCCAGCAGTGAAGCGTTCCCGGGACAGGGGGCGACTGAAGCTTTCTTT.

The chain carries TRBV19 and TRBJ2-7; no definite D call. V gave up 3 bases and J gave up 6 bases, with 12 bases separating them. Germline loops: CDR1 LNHDA, CDR2 SQIVND (reference sequence). CDR3 length equals 13 residues. CDR3 DNA: TGTGCCAGTAGTATCGGGCAGCAGGTCGAGCAGTACTTC. Protein product: CASSIGQQVEQYF.

Written as DNA, the CDR3 is TGTGCCAGCAGCTTACAGCCGCTAGTGAGGTCTGCCGGGGAGCTGTTTTTT. Protein product: CASSLQPLVRSAGELFF. The V call is TRBV11-2, the J call TRBJ2-2, with D hard to call. V shed 2 bases and J shed 6 bases, with 19 bases lying between them. The CDR3 sequence is 17 residues long. Germline V lookup: CDR1 SGHAT, CDR2 FQNNGV.